Each of the 9 T cell receptor beta chains below was sequenced from the same sample in a study of T cell repertoires in cytomegalovirus infection. TCRdb passed the reads through MiXCR, listing each CDR3 protein once. The data hold around 430,000 distinct CDR3 sequences, with about 39% observed a single time. Which antigens these TCRs recognize remains unknown. The specimen comprised cultured PBMCs, sampled from culture after CMV antigen stimulation. All receptors derive from a human donor in good health (CMV status not recorded). Some clones in this sample may be carry-over from other donors' samples.

J is TRBJ2-5 and V is TRBV29-1; a possible D gene is TRBD1 (5 bases). The germline V and J ends were trimmed by 4 bases and 1 base, with 10 bases remaining between them. The CDR3 consists of 13 residues. Germline CDR1 reads SQVTM; CDR2 reads ANQGSEA. CDR3 amino acids: CSVVPTGQETQYF. The CDR3 DNA reads TGCAGCGTTGTTCCAACAGGCCAAGAGACCCAGTACTTC.

This clonotype was detected many times. J is TRBJ1-2 and V is TRBV7-2; the match to TRBD1 covers 8 bases. With V trimmed by 4 bases and J by 2 bases, 3 bases remained unmatched. The CDR3 runs to 14 residues. CDR1 and CDR2 from the germline V gene are SGHTA and FQGNSA. Here the CDR3 DNA reads TGTGCCAGCAGCTCCCGACAGGGGAACTATGGCTACACCTTC. Amino acid sequence: CASSSRQGNYGYTF.

This chain links TRBV7-9 with TRBJ2-4; TRBD1 agrees at 7 bases. This CDR3 has 14 amino acids. Trimming removed 5 bases from V and 9 bases from J; junction bases left unmatched: 10. From germline, CDR1 is SEHNR and CDR2 FQNEAQ (reference sequence). The CDR3 DNA follows: TGTGCCAGCAGCCCGGTCCGGACAGGTTCCATTCAGTACTTC. Residues: CASSPVRTGSIQYF.

The chain is built from TRBV10-3 and TRBJ1-6; possible D gene TRBD1, 6 bases. The CDR3 consists of 15 residues. Germline V CDR1 and CDR2: ENHRY, SYGVKD. The V and J ends lost 4 bases and 6 bases respectively, with 13 bases between them. The CDR3 here is CAISGRDNRNSPLHF. The CDR3 DNA follows: TGTGCCATCAGTGGCCGGGACAACCGTAATTCACCCCTCCACTTT.

With respect to this clonotype: Its ends do not fully match the called genes, so a read error is possible. This rearrangement joins TRBV4-3 to TRBJ2-7, with 7 bases lining up with TRBD1. The CDR3 has 15 residues. The germline V gene encodes CDR1 LGHNA and CDR2 YSLEER. The CDR3 coding sequence is TGCGCCAGCAGCCAAGATCACAGGGGTCCGTACGATCAGTACTTC. It specifies CASSQDHRGPYDQYF.

This clonotype has just a few counts. The chain employs TRBV11-2 and TRBJ2-3, with unresolved D. This CDR3 has 14 residues. V was trimmed by 3 bases and J by 6 bases, leaving 13 bases between them. Per germline, CDR1 SGHAT and CDR2 FQNNGV. The chain's CDR3 is CASSLASPSDTQYF. The CDR3 nucleotides are TGTGCCAGCAGCTTGGCCAGTCCTTCGGATACGCAGTATTTT. Full variable domain (remainder filled in from reference TRBV11-2 and TRBJ2-3): EAGVAQSPRYKIIEKRQSVAFWCNPISGHATLYWYQQILGQGPKLLIQFQNNGVVDDSQLPKDRFSAERLKGVDSTLKIQPAKLEDSAVYLCASSLASPSDTQYFGPGTRLTVL.

The gene calls are TRBV6-2 or TRBV6-3 and TRBJ2-1, with TRBD2 as a possible D gene (6 bases). Trimming cost V 6 bases and J 8 bases, with 23 bases left between them. The germline CDR1 and CDR2 sequences are MNHEY and SVGEGT. The CDR3 runs to 16 residues. CDR3 in amino acids: CASSRGTGVIIDEQFF. CDR3 nucleotides: TGTGCCAGCAGCCGCGGGACGGGAGTGATTATAGATGAGCAGTTCTTC.

This clonotype was counted between two and nine times. The V and J genes are TRBV7-2 and TRBJ2-2; 12 bases fit TRBD1. CDR3 length equals 16 residues. CDR1 is SGHTA, CDR2 FQGNSA, per germline. J gave up 7 bases and V 4 bases, and 7 bases lay outside the gene matches. This CDR3 reads CASSSSRDRGHGELFF. CDR3 nucleotide sequence: TGTGCCAGCAGCTCGAGCCGGGACAGGGGGCACGGGGAGCTGTTTTTT.

Many counts were recorded for this clonotype. This chain links TRBV7-2 with TRBJ2-3; 12 positions agree with TRBD2. The germline V gene has CDR1 SGHTA and CDR2 FQGNSA. J gave up 1 base and V 5 bases, and 4 bases lay outside the gene matches. The CDR3 extends over 16 amino acids. DNA for the CDR3: TGTGCCAGCAGCACTCGACTAGCGGGGGGCACAGATACGCAGTATTTT. Its protein is CASSTRLAGGTDTQYF.